One sample yielded the 20 T cell receptor beta chains listed below, sequenced in a study of blood T cell repertoires in COVID-19. The table came from immunoSEQ multiplex PCR; TCRdb's copy has only in-frame clones and leaves some out. The table has about 120,000 clones, over 75% seen once. The sample taken for sequencing was peripheral blood. These receptors originate from a woman of 80 years or more with acute or convalescent COVID-19.

The chain couples TRBV27 to TRBJ2-7; 7 positions match TRBD1. The germline gives CDR1 MNHEY, CDR2 SMNVEV (reference sequence). The V and J ends lost 6 bases and 2 bases, in that order; junction bases with no gene match: 13. This CDR3 comprises 16 residues. The CDR3 spells CASSRRQGRFTYEQYF. The CDR3 DNA sequence: TGTGCCAGCAGCCGTCGACAGGGAAGGTTCACCTACGAGCAGTACTTC.

The gene calls are TRBV6-5 and TRBJ2-1, with 9 bases identical to TRBD1. With V trimmed by 4 bases and J by 13 bases, 8 bases remained unmatched. This CDR3 spans 13 amino acids. CDR1 and CDR2 from the germline V gene are MNHEY and SVGAGI. The CDR3 bases are TGTGCCAGCAGTTCGTCCGGGACAGGGCACCAGTTCTTC. This encodes CASSSSGTGHQFF.

The genes are TRBV14 and TRBJ2-5; 11 bases fit TRBD2. This CDR3 has 15 amino acids. Germline trimming cut 2 bases from V and 4 bases from J; bases unmatched to any gene: 3. Germline V gives CDR1 SGHDN, CDR2 FVKESK. The CDR3 spells CASSQIAGGRETQYF. Written as DNA, the CDR3 is TGTGCCAGCAGCCAAATAGCGGGGGGGCGAGAGACCCAGTACTTC.

The V call is TRBV6-1, the J call TRBJ2-7, with D perhaps matching TRBD2 (6 bases). Germline V lookup: CDR1 MNHNS, CDR2 SASEGT. V was trimmed by 2 bases and J by 7 bases, leaving 15 bases between them. The CDR3 is 14 residues long. The CDR3 loop reads CASSEPRDWIEQYF. CDR3 coding DNA: TGTGCCAGCAGTGAACCCCGGGACTGGATTGAGCAGTACTTC.

This chain links TRBV5-4 with TRBJ1-5; 7 nucleotides line up with TRBD1. Germline trimming cut 4 bases from V and 0 bases from J; bases unmatched to any gene: 1. Germline-derived CDR1 and CDR2 are SGHNT and YYREEE (reference sequence). The CDR3 loop spans 14 amino acids. The CDR3 DNA reads as TGTGCCAGCAGCAACAGGGGTAGCAATCAGCCCCAGCATTTT. Amino acids: CASSNRGSNQPQHF.

The chain is built from TRBV5-1 and TRBJ2-3; possible D gene TRBD2, 6 bases. The CDR3 sequence is 13 residues long. In germline, CDR1 is SGHRS, CDR2 YFSETQ. The V end was cut by 0 bases, the J end by 4 bases, with 6 bases between. CDR3 bases: TGCGCCAGCAGCTTGGGGAGGGCAGATACGCAGTATTTT. Translation: CASSLGRADTQYF.

The chain couples TRBV2 to TRBJ2-2; the D is unclear. Germline assignment: CDR1 SNHLY and CDR2 FYNNEI. The CDR3 totals 15 residues. Trimming took 8 bases from V and 3 from J, leaving 16 bases between them. The CDR3 loop reads CASLPSQSYTGELFF. Written as DNA, the CDR3 is TGTGCCAGCCTTCCCTCCCAGTCTTACACCGGGGAGCTGTTTTTT. Looking up the rest from reference TRBV2 and TRBJ2-2 gives the full variable domain: EPEVTQTPSHQVTQMGQEVILRCVPISNHLYFYWYRQILGQKVEFLVSFYNNEISEKSEIFDDQFSVERPDGSNFTLKIRSTKLEDSAMYFCASLPSQSYTGELFFGEGSRLTVL.

This clone was observed a single time. The chain is built from TRBV14 and TRBJ1-6; D is perhaps TRBD1 (6 bases). The CDR3 runs to 15 residues. V shed 1 base and J shed 9 bases, with 13 bases lying between them. CDR1 is SGHDN, CDR2 FVKESK, per germline. Here the CDR3 reads CASSQVRGLASPLHF. The CDR3 DNA follows: TGTGCCAGCAGCCAAGTCAGGGGATTAGCTTCACCCCTCCACTTT.

The rearrangement uses TRBV3-1 (or the pseudogene TRBV3-2) and TRBJ2-1, with 13 positions matching TRBD2. From germline, CDR1 is LGHDT and CDR2 YNNKEL (reference sequence). The trim removed 1 base at V and 4 bases at J, leaving 10 bases unmatched. The CDR3 sequence is 19 residues long. The CDR3 DNA reads as TGTGCCAGCAGCCAAGTTGTCACTAGCGGGAGGGGGGTATACAATGAGCAGTTCTTC. It yields the protein CASSQVVTSGRGVYNEQFF.

The J gene is TRBJ1-4, the V gene TRBV7-8, with TRBD1 matching 8 bases. J was trimmed by 8 bases and V by 5 bases; bases with no gene match: 7. The germline CDR1 and CDR2 sequences are SGHVS and FQNEAQ. This CDR3 comprises 14 residues. This chain's CDR3 is CASSPQGAAEKLFF. The CDR3 DNA follows: TGTGCCAGCAGCCCTCAGGGGGCGGCCGAAAAACTGTTTTTT.

V is TRBV7-6 and J is TRBJ1-5, with 7 bases aligning to TRBD1. The J segment lost 0 bases and the V segment lost 1 base, leaving 0 bases of the junction unmatched. Germline-derived CDR1 and CDR2 are SGHVS and FNYEAQ. The CDR3 totals 15 residues. The CDR3 DNA sequence: TGTGCCAGCAGCTTAGGACAGGGTAGCAATCAGCCCCAGCATTTT. Translating gives CASSLGQGSNQPQHF.

V usage is TRBV6-5 and J usage is TRBJ1-5; 7 nucleotides align to TRBD1. CDR1 and CDR2 (germline): MNHEY, SVGAGI. The CDR3 sequence is 14 residues long. V trimming: 5 bases; J trimming: 3 bases; junction bases outside the gene matches: 4. The CDR3 region has the DNA TGTGCCAGCAGTAACGGACAGGACAATCAGCCCCAGCATTTT. It specifies CASSNGQDNQPQHF.

This rearrangement joins TRBV9 to TRBJ2-3, with 8 bases matching TRBD2. The V and J ends lost 0 bases and 3 bases, in that order; junction bases with no gene match: 15. CDR1 and CDR2 (germline): SGDLS, YYNGEE. This CDR3 region has 19 residues. The DNA of the CDR3 is TGTGCCAGCAGCGTAGGATCTGCGGGGGGCGGGGTGAGGACAGATACGCAGTATTTT. This encodes CASSVGSAGGGVRTDTQYF.

This clone was seen only a few times. The J gene is TRBJ1-1, the V gene TRBV12-5; D possibly corresponds to TRBD1 (5 bases). V was pared by 7 bases and J by 2 bases, with 11 bases between. Germline V CDR1 and CDR2: LGHNT, FRNRAP. The CDR3 length is 13 residues. CDR3 amino acids: CASAGDANTEAFF. The CDR3 nucleotides read TGTGCTAGTGCGGGGGACGCTAACACTGAAGCTTTCTTT.

The chain employs TRBV7-9 and TRBJ1-1; no reliable D call. The germline V gene has CDR1 SEHNR and CDR2 FQNEAQ (reference sequence). This CDR3 is 14 amino acids long. Trimming removed 8 bases at V and 2 bases at J, with 15 bases between. CDR3 sequence: CASPKFEVNTEAFF. The CDR3 nucleotides are TGTGCCAGCCCGAAATTTGAGGTTAACACTGAAGCTTTCTTT.

The CDR3 DNA follows: TGCGCCAGCAAAAACGGACAGGGGGCCAACTACGAGCAGTACTTC. Translated: CASKNGQGANYEQYF. The chain links TRBV5-1 to TRBJ2-7; 11 positions agree with TRBD1. J was trimmed by 3 bases and V by 6 bases; bases with no gene match: 8. Germline V gene lookup returns CDR1 SGHRS and CDR2 YFSETQ. CDR3 length: 15 amino acids.

This chain connects TRBV2 to TRBJ2-5; 7 bases match TRBD2. Germline assignment: CDR1 SNHLY and CDR2 FYNNEI. Losses at the gene ends were 8 bases for V and 2 bases for J; bases not matched to a gene: 2. The CDR3 sequence is 12 residues long. The CDR3 region is CASVGGQETQYF. CDR3 DNA sequence: TGTGCCAGCGTCGGGGGGCAAGAGACCCAGTACTTC.

This clone has just one count. The chain joins TRBV15 to TRBJ1-4; 9 nucleotides agree with TRBD1. Germline trimming cut 3 bases from V and 9 bases from J; bases unmatched to any gene: 5. CDR1 and CDR2 (germline): LNHNV, YYDKDF (reference sequence). CDR3 length: 14 amino acids. CDR3 DNA: TGTGCCACCAGCAGGGATACAGGGGGCAAAAAACTGTTTTTT. The encoded protein is CATSRDTGGKKLFF.

This clone was picked up one time. The gene calls are TRBV5-8 and TRBJ2-5; TRBD1 is a possible D gene (6 bases). The CDR3 sequence is 15 residues long. The germline V gene has CDR1 SGHTS and CDR2 YDEGEE. V was pared by 1 base and J by 4 bases, with 14 bases between. The CDR3 region is CASSLWLQGGETQYF. The CDR3 DNA reads as TGTGCCAGCAGCTTGTGGTTACAGGGCGGAGAGACCCAGTACTTC.

The chain recombines TRBV6-6 with TRBJ1-1; 7 bases align to TRBD1. CDR1 and CDR2 (germline): MNHNY, SVGAGI (reference sequence). The CDR3 is 14 amino acids. With 5 bases clipped from V and 3 bases from J, the junction kept 6 bases outside the gene matches. The DNA for the CDR3 is TGTGCCAGCAGTAATACAGGGGAGGACACTGAAGCTTTCTTT. Protein: CASSNTGEDTEAFF.